This T cell receptor (beta chain) was documented in a study of blood T cell repertoires in COVID-19. For the study at large: Italy, Spain and the United States were the sources of the convalescent and acute COVID-19 samples. T cells, B-cell-depleted T cells, or PBMCs provided the cDNA or gDNA that served as material.

J gave up 7 bases and V 5 bases, and 7 bases lay outside the gene matches. The CDR3 contains 15 residues. The germline gives CDR1 SGHAT, CDR2 FQNNGV. Per the authors' pipeline: By means of reference gene primer amplification, nucleated cell counts were estimated. Clones were sequenced by immunoSEQ multiplex PCR, and TCRdb holds only the in-frame ones, with some missing. V and J calls and clone size come straight from that table; D and trimming were deduced from the DNA. The sample lists some 220,000 clones, approximately 84% occurring once. This sequence originates from a man aged 45-60 years who had recovered from COVID-19. The sequenced material came from peripheral blood. This chain links TRBV11-2 with TRBJ1-6; 8 bases agree with TRBD1. This chain's CDR3 is CASSPRDRWNSPLHF. CDR3 in DNA: TGTGCCAGCAGCCCACGGGACAGGTGGAATTCACCCCTCCACTTT.